Detailed here is one T cell receptor (beta chain). A much larger clone sits a single nucleotide away, making a read error possible. These data belong to a study of control samples from healthy donors and cancer patients. Using immunoSEQ multiplex PCR, the repertoire was profiled, and TCRdb retains in-frame clones only, with some absent. The sample contains 100,000 or so clones, roughly four fifths of which appear only once. The CDR3 is 13 amino acids. CDR1 and CDR2 from the germline V gene are MNHNS and SASEGT. Trimming stripped 3 bases from V and 0 bases from J, with 5 bases between. Sequencing was done on a sample of blood. The chain recombines TRBV6-1 with TRBJ1-1, with D unclear. This receptor was identified in a woman aged 55-75 years in good health. As DNA, the CDR3 is TGTGCCAGCAGTGATCAGATGAACACTGAAGCTTTCTTT. Its protein is CASSDQMNTEAFF.